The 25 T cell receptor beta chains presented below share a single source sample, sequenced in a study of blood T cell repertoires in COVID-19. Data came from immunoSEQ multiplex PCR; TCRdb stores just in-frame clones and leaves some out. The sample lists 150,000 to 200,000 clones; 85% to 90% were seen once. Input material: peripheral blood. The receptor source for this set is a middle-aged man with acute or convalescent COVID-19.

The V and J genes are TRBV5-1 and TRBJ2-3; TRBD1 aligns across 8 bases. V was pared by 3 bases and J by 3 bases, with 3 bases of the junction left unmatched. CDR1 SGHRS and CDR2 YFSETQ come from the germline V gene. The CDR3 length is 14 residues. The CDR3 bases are TGCGCCAGCAGCTATGGACAGGGAACAGATACGCAGTATTTT. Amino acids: CASSYGQGTDTQYF.

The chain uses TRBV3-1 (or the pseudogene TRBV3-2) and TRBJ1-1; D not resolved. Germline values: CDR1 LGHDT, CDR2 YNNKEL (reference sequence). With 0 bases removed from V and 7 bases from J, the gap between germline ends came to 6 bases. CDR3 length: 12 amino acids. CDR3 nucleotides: TGTGCCAGCAGCCAAGATCGGTATGAAGCTTTCTTT. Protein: CASSQDRYEAFF.

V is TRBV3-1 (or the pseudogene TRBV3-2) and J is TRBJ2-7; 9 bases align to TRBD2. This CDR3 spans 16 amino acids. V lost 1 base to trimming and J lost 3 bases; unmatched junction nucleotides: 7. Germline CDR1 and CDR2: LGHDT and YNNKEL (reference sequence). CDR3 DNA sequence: TGTGCCAGCAGCCAAGGGGGTAGCGGGAGAGGCTACGAGCAGTACTTC. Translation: CASSQGGSGRGYEQYF.

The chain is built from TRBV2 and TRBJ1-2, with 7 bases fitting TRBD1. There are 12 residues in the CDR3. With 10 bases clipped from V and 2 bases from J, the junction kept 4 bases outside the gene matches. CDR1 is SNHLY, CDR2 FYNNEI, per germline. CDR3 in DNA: TGTGCCACCACAGGGGAAAACTATGGCTACACCTTC. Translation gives CATTGENYGYTF. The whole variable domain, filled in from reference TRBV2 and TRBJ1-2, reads EPEVTQTPSHQVTQMGQEVILRCVPISNHLYFYWYRQILGQKVEFLVSFYNNEISEKSEIFDDQFSVERPDGSNFTLKIRSTKLEDSAMYFCATTGENYGYTFGSGTRLTVV.

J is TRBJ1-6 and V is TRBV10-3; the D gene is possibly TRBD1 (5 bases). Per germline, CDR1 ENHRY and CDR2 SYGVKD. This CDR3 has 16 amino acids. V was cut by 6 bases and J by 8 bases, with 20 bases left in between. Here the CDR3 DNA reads TGTGCCATCAGCAAACAGGTTGGACAAGGGGATTCACCCCTCCACTTT. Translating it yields CAISKQVGQGDSPLHF.

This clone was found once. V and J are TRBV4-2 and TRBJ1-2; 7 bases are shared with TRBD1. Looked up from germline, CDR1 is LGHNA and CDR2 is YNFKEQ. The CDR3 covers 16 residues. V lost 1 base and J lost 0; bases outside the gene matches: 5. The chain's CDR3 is CASSQGGQQANYGYTF. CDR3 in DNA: TGTGCCAGCAGCCAAGGGGGACAGCAAGCTAACTATGGCTACACCTTC.

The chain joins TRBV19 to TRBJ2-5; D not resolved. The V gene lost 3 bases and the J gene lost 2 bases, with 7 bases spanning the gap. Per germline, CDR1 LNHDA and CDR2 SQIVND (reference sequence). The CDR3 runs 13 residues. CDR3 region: CASSMNEQETQYF. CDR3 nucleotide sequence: TGTGCCAGTAGTATGAATGAGCAAGAGACCCAGTACTTC.

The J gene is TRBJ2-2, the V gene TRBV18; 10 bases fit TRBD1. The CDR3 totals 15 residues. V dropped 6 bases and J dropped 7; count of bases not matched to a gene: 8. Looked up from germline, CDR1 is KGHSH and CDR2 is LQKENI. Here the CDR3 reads CASSLGTGDIGELFF. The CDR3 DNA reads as TGTGCCAGCTCGCTCGGGACAGGGGACATCGGGGAGCTGTTTTTT. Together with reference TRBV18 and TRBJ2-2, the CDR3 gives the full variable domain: NAGVMQNPRHLVRRRGQEARLRCSPMKGHSHVYWYRQLPEEGLKFMVYLQKENIIDESGMPKERFSAEFPKEGPSILRIQQVVRGDSAAYFCASSLGTGDIGELFFGEGSRLTVL.

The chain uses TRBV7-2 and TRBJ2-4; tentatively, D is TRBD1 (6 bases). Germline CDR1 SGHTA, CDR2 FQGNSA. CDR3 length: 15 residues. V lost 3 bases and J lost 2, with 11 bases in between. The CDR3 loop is CASSFTGRTKNIQYF. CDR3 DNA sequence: TGTGCCAGCAGCTTTACAGGGAGAACCAAAAACATTCAGTACTTC.

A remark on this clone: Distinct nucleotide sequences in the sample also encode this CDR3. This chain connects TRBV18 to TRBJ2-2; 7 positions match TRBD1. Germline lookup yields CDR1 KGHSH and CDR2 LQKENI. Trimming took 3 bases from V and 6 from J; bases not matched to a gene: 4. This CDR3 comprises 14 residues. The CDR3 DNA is TGTGCCAGCTCACCCCGACAGGGCGCCGGGGAGCTGTTTTTT. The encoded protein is CASSPRQGAGELFF.

In DNA form, the CDR3 reads TGTGCCAGCAGTTTTGCAGGGGCCGATCAGCCCCAGCATTTT. This codes for CASSFAGADQPQHF. This chain uses TRBV27 with TRBJ1-5; weak D call: TRBD1 (6 bases). This CDR3 contains 14 residues. Between the trimmed V and J ends, which lost 3 bases and 5 bases, there was a span of 11 bases. Per the germline V gene, CDR1 is MNHEY and CDR2 is SMNVEV (reference sequence).

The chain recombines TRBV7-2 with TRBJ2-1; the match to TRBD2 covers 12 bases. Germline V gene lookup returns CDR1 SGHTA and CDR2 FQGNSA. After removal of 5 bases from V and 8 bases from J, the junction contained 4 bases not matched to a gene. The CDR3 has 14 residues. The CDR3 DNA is TGTGCCAGCAGCCCTCGGACTAGCGGGGATGAGCAGTTCTTC. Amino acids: CASSPRTSGDEQFF.

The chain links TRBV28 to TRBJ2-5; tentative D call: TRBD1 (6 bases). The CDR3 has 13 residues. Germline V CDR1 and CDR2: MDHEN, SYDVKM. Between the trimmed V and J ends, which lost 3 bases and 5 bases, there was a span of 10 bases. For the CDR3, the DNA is TGTGCCAGCAGTTTTACAGGGATGGAGACCCAGTACTTC. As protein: CASSFTGMETQYF.

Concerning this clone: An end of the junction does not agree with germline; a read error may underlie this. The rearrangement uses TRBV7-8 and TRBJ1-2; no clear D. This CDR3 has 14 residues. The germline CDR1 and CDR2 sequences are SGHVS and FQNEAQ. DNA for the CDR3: TGTGCCAGCAGCTTAGCAGATATACCTTATGGCTTCACCTTC. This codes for CASSLADIPYGFTF. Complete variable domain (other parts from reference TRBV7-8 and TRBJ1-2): GAGVSQSPRYKVAKRGQDVALRCDPISGHVSLFWYQQALGQGPEFLTYFQNEAQLDKSGLPSDRFFAERPEGSVSTLKIQRTQQEDSAVYLCASSLADIPYGFTFGSGTRLTVV.

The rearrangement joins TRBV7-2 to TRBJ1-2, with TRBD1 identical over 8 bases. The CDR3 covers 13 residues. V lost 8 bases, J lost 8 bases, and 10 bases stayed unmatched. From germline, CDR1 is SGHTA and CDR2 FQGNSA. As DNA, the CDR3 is TGTGCCAGCGAGCCGGACAGGGTAGGGGGCTACACCTTC. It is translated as CASEPDRVGGYTF.

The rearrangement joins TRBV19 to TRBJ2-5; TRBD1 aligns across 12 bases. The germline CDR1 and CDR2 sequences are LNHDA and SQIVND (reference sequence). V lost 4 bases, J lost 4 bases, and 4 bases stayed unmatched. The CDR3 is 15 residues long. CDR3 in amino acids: CASSTWGQGAETQYF. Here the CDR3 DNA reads TGTGCCAGTAGTACCTGGGGACAGGGGGCAGAGACCCAGTACTTC.

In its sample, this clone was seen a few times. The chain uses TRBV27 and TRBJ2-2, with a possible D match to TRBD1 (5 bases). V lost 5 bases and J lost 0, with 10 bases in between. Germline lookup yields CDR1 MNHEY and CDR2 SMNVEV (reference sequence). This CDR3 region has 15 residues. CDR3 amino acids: CASSDRPPNTGELFF. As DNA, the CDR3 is TGTGCCAGCAGTGACAGACCACCGAACACCGGGGAGCTGTTTTTT.

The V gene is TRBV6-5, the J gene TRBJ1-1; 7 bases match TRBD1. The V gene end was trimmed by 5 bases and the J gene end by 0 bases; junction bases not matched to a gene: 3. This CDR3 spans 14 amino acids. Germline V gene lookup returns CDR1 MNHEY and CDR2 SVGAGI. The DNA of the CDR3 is TGTGCCAGCAGTCACAGGGGTATGAACACTGAAGCTTTCTTT. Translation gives CASSHRGMNTEAFF.

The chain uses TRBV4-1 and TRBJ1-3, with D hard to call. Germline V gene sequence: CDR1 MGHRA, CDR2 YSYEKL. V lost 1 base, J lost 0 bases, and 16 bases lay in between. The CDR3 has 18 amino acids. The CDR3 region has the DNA TGCGCCAGCAGCCAAGCGGGGTCTCCCCAAAGCTCTGGAAACACCATATATTTT. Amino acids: CASSQAGSPQSSGNTIYF.

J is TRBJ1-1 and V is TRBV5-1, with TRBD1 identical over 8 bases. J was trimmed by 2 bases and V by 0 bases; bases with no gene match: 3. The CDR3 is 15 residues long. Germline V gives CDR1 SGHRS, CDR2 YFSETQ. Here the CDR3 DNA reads TGCGCCAGCAGCTTGGCAGGACAGGGTAACACTGAAGCTTTCTTT. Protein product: CASSLAGQGNTEAFF.

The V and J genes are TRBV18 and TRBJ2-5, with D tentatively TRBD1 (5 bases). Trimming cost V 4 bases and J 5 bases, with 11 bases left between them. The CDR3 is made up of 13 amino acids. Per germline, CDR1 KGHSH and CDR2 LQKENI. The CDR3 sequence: CASSRGNEETQYF. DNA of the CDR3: TGTGCCAGCTCACGGGGCAACGAGGAGACCCAGTACTTC.

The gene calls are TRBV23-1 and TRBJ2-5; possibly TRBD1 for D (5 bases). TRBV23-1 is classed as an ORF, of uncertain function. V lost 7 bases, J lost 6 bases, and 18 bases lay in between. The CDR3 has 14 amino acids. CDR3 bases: TGCGCCAGCATCCCCCCAGGGAATCCTAAGACCCAGTACTTC. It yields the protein CASIPPGNPKTQYF.

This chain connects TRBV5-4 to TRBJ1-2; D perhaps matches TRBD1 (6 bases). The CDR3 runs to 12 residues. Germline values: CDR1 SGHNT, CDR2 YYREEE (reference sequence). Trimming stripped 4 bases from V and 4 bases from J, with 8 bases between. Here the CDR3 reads CASSLDSYGYTF. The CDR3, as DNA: TGTGCCAGCAGCCTGGACAGCTATGGCTACACCTTC.

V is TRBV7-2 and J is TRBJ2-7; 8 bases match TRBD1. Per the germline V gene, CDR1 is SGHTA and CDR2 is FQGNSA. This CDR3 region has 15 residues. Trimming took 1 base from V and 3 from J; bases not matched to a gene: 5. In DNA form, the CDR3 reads TGTGCCAGCAGCTTAGGCTGGACAGGGTTCTACGAGCAGTACGTC. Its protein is CASSLGWTGFYEQYV.

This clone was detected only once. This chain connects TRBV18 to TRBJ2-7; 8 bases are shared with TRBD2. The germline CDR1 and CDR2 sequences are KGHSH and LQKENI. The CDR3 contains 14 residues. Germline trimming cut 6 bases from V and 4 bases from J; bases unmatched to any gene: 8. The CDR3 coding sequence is TGTGCCAGCTCTCCCGGGACTAGTGCTTACGAGCAGTACTTC. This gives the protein CASSPGTSAYEQYF.